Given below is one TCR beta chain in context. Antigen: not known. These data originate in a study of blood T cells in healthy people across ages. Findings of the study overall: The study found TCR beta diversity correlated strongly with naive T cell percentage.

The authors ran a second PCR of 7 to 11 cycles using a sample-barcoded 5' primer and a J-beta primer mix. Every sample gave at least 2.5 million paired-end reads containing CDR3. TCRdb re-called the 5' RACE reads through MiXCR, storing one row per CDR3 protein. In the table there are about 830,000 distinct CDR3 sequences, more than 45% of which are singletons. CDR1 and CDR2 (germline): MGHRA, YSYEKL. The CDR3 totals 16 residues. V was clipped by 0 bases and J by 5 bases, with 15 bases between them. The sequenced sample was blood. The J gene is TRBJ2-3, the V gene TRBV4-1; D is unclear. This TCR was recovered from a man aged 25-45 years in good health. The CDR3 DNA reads TGCGCCAGCAGCCAAGATGTCGGCAAGTTGGGAGATACGCAGTATTTT. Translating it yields CASSQDVGKLGDTQYF.